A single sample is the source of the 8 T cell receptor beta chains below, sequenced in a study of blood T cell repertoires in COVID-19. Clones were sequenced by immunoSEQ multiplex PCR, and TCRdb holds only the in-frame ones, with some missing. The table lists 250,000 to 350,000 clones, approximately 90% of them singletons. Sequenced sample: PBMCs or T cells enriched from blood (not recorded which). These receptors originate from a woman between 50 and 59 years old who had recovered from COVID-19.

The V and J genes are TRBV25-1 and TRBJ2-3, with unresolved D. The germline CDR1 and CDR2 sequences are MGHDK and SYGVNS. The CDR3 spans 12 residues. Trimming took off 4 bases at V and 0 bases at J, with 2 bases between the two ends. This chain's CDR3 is CASSASTDTQYF. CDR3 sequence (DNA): TGTGCCAGCAGTGCTAGCACAGATACGCAGTATTTT.

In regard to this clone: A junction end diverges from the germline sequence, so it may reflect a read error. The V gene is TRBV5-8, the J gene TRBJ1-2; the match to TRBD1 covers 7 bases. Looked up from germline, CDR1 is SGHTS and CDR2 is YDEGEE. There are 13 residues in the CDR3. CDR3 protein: CASRRGGNSGYTF. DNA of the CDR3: TGTGCCAGCAGGAGAGGGGGCAACTCTGGCTACACCTTC.

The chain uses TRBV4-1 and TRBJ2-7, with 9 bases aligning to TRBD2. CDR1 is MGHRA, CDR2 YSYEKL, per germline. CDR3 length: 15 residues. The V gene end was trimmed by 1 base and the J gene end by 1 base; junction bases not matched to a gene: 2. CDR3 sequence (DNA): TGCGCCAGCAGCCAAGGGACTAGCGCATCCTACGAGCAGTACTTC. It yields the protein CASSQGTSASYEQYF.

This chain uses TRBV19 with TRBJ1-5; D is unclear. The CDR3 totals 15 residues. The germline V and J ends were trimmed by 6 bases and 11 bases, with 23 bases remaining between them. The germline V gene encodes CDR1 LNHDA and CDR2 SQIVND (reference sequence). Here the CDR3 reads CASSIKAGQTATQHF. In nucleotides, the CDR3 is TGTGCCAGTAGCATCAAGGCGGGCCAGACGGCGACCCAGCATTTT.

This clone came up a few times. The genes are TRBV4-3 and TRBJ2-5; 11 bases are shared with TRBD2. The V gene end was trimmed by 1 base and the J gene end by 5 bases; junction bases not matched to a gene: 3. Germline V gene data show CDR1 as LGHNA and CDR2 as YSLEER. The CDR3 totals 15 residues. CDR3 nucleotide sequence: TGCGCCAGCAGCCAAGGACTAGCGGGACGGGAGACCCAGTACTTC. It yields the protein CASSQGLAGRETQYF.

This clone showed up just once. CDR3 in amino acids: CASSSGLGGEQYF. In DNA form, the CDR3 reads TGTGCCAGCAGCTCCGGACTAGGAGGCGAGCAGTACTTC. The chain combines TRBV5-4 with TRBJ2-7; 7 bases fit TRBD2. This CDR3 region has 13 residues. CDR1 and CDR2 from the germline V gene are SGHNT and YYREEE (reference sequence). Trimming cost V 3 bases and J 6 bases; bases outside gene matches: 6.

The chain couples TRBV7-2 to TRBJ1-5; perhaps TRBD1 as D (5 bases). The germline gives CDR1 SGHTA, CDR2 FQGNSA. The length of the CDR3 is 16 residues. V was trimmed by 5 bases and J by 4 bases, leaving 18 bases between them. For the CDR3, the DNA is TGTGCCAGCAGCAATCAGCAGGGTTTAGGTAATCAGCCCCAGCATTTT. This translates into CASSNQQGLGNQPQHF.

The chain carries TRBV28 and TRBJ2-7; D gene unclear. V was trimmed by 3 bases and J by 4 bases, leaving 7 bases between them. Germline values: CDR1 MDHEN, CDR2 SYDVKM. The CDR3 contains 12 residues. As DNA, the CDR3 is TGTGCCAGCAGTTTGTTAGCTTACGAGCAGTACTTC. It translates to CASSLLAYEQYF.